A selection of T cell receptor beta chains follows, all from one sample in a study of blood T cell repertoires in COVID-19. Repertoires were generated with immunoSEQ multiplex PCR, while TCRdb's copy carries only in-frame clones and drops some. The profile shows roughly 100,000 clones, over 65% of them singletons. Source material: peripheral blood. These receptors were taken from a human donor in a cohort sampled during active COVID-19. Each CDR3 is given with its conserved first and last residue. Where a row states a size, it is once, few, many or the class of an expanded clone; other rows omit it.

cdr3_aa	clone_size	v_call	j_call	cdr3_length
CASSLSPNSNQPQHF	.	TRBV5-1	TRBJ1-5	15
CASSPRGNTGELFF	.	TRBV7-2	TRBJ2-2	14
CASSSWDRPYGYTF	.	TRBV6-5	TRBJ1-2	14
CASSKWQGLDEQFF	once	TRBV19	TRBJ2-1	14
CASSLAERGTEAFF	.	TRBV5-4	TRBJ1-1	14
CASSQTQGVSGELFF	.	TRBV4-3	TRBJ2-2	15
CASSLTLGQFSYEQYF	.	TRBV27	TRBJ2-7	16
CASSLGPGRQETQYF	.	TRBV7-7	TRBJ2-5	15
CASSAPTGQTSSTNEKLFF	.	TRBV6-4	TRBJ1-4	19
CASGGALNSPLHF	.	TRBV7-8	TRBJ1-6	13
CSVEMGLNSYEQYF	few	TRBV29-1	TRBJ2-7	14
CASSLGGLAGLGEQYF	few	TRBV7-9	TRBJ2-7	16
CASSRPGQGAEKQYF	.	TRBV19	TRBJ2-7	15
CASRPDRGGYEQYF	.	TRBV6-5	TRBJ2-7	14
CASSFGGTGLYEQYF	few	TRBV5-1	TRBJ2-7	15
CASSSPPYGTSGSYDHPQAAQYF	few	TRBV5-1	TRBJ2-5	23
CASSPGTGAGQPQHF	.	TRBV16	TRBJ1-5	15
CAWVRGGLEQNTQYF	.	TRBV30	TRBJ2-3	15
CASSFPGRGYYGYTF	once	TRBV7-8	TRBJ1-2	15
CASSLTVSPNYGYTF	.	TRBV5-1	TRBJ1-2	15
CASSRQSLNTEAFF	.	TRBV18	TRBJ1-1	14
CASSRGGASRDEQFF	.	TRBV19	TRBJ2-1	15
CASSRLSSVAGNNEQFF	once	TRBV3-1/TRBV3-2	TRBJ2-1	17
CASSLYPSSYEQYF	.	TRBV5-4	TRBJ2-7	14
CASGRDSLGTDTQYF	.	TRBV6-5	TRBJ2-3	15
CAIGRGGKNIQYF	.	TRBV12-3/TRBV12-4	TRBJ2-4	13
CASSVSVTDTGELFF	.	TRBV9	TRBJ2-2	15
CASSLGTGSQETQYF	.	TRBV7-3	TRBJ2-5	15
CASSSWGGTGGETQYF	.	TRBV7-9	TRBJ2-5	16
CASSPVEGDTEAFF	.	TRBV9	TRBJ1-1	14
CASTGGGRRGRAKFF	.	TRBV2	TRBJ2-1	15
CATSRDGARKTYGYTF	.	TRBV15	TRBJ1-2	16
CASSPQGWDQPQHF	.	TRBV18	TRBJ1-5	14
CASSPGTSLLYNEQFF	.	TRBV7-2	TRBJ2-1	16
CASSVTGLVTDTQYF	.	TRBV5-4	TRBJ2-3	15
CSALDSYGYTF	.	TRBV20-1	TRBJ1-2	11
CASSLTSGGAPYEQYF	once	TRBV7-2	TRBJ2-7	16
CATSGIRGRTSGANVLTF	few	TRBV24-1	TRBJ2-6	18
CASSYRKQGMNTEAFF	.	TRBV6-5	TRBJ1-1	16
CASRTGQTNEKLFF	once	TRBV5-1	TRBJ1-4	14
CASSQTGLVTEAFF	once	TRBV14	TRBJ1-1	14
CASSFRTENEKLFF	.	TRBV7-9	TRBJ1-4	14
CAWSPGEGQPQHF	.	TRBV30	TRBJ1-5	13